Shown below are 15 T cell receptor beta chains from a single sample sequenced in a study of persistence of HIV-infected CD4 T cells. Antigens for these TCRs are unknown. Cells were stimulated with CMV-infected fibroblast lysates at approximately 10 ug/mL. Sorted nonresponding memory CD4+ T cells were CD40L-negative, CD69-negative, CD45RO-high. This was the immunoSEQ version 4 assay in survey mode. TCRdb's table, derived via immunoSEQ multiplex PCR, lists solely in-frame clones and lacks some. Here the sample spans 25,000 to 35,000 clones, around four fifths being singletons. The sequenced sample was CD4+ T cells sorted from PBMCs after approximately 18-hour stimulation, obtained from a patient who received antiretroviral therapy. Receptors were obtained from an adult woman with HIV who was CMV-seropositive.

Remarks on this clone: Distinct nucleotide sequences in the sample also encode this CDR3. The chain is built from TRBV19 and TRBJ1-2; no clear D. The germline V and J ends were trimmed by 1 base and 2 bases, with 8 bases remaining between them. Germline lookup yields CDR1 LNHDA and CDR2 SQIVND (reference sequence). This CDR3 has 14 residues. CDR3 sequence reads: CASSIGRNNYGYTF. The CDR3 coding sequence is TGTGCCAGTAGTATAGGGCGGAACAACTATGGCTACACCTTC.

V usage is TRBV9 and J usage is TRBJ1-1; D possibly corresponds to TRBD1 (5 bases). The CDR3 runs 14 residues. Germline V gene sequence: CDR1 SGDLS, CDR2 YYNGEE. V lost 2 bases to trimming and J lost 8 bases, with 16 bases between them. The CDR3 DNA is TGTGCCAGCAGCGTGTTGGGACCCGGCTCCGAAGCTTTCTTT. Its translation is CASSVLGPGSEAFF.

The V gene is TRBV5-6, the J gene TRBJ2-6, with a possible D match to TRBD1 (5 bases). CDR3 length: 15 residues. V was cut by 1 base and J by 4 bases, with 9 bases left in between. Germline CDR1 and CDR2: SGHDT and YYEEEE. Written as DNA, the CDR3 is TGTGCCAGCAGCTTGTGGGGCTACGGGGCCAACGTCCTGACTTTC. Residues: CASSLWGYGANVLTF.

The CDR3 nucleotides read TGTGCCTGGAGTGTGGGGGGAGAGTACGGCTACACCTTC. This gives the protein CAWSVGGEYGYTF. The V and J genes are TRBV30 and TRBJ1-2, with D possibly being TRBD1 (5 bases). Trimming cost V 0 bases and J 8 bases, with 13 bases left between them. The CDR3 runs 13 residues. Per germline, CDR1 GTSNPN and CDR2 SVGIG (reference sequence).

The V gene is TRBV29-1, the J gene TRBJ1-3, with D maybe TRBD1 (5 bases). There are 15 residues in the CDR3. The germline gives CDR1 SQVTM, CDR2 ANQGSEA. Between the trimmed V and J ends, which lost 5 bases and 0 bases, there was a span of 14 bases. The CDR3 nucleotides read TGCAGCGTTAGGTGGGGACCCGGCTCTGGAAACACCATATATTTT. This codes for CSVRWGPGSGNTIYF.

The J gene is TRBJ1-2, the V gene TRBV4-1; 11 nucleotides agree with TRBD1. Germline V gene data show CDR1 as MGHRA and CDR2 as YSYEKL. V lost 6 bases, J lost 8 bases, and 14 bases stayed unmatched. CDR3 length equals 16 residues. CDR3 region: CASRLGQGAPLSGYTF. CDR3 in DNA: TGCGCCAGCAGACTCGGACAGGGGGCCCCCCTCAGCGGCTACACCTTC.

The gene calls are TRBV2 and TRBJ1-5; the match to TRBD1 covers 8 bases. Looked up from germline, CDR1 is SNHLY and CDR2 is FYNNEI. The junction had 10 bases not matched to a gene; V was cut back by 5 bases and J by 7 bases. The CDR3 extends over 15 amino acids. DNA of the CDR3: TGTGCCAGCAGTCTTCGAATCGGACAGGGCCAGCCCCAGCATTTT. Translating it yields CASSLRIGQGQPQHF.

The CDR3 region has the DNA TGTGCCAGCAGCTTGGGGGACAGGGGGCTCACTGAAGCTTTCTTT. Protein sequence: CASSLGDRGLTEAFF. The chain joins TRBV5-6 to TRBJ1-1, with 12 bases aligning to TRBD1. V was clipped by 0 bases and J by 4 bases; unmatched bases: 1. This CDR3 has 15 residues. Germline V CDR1 and CDR2: SGHDT, YYEEEE.

The chain combines TRBV9 with TRBJ2-2, with unresolved D. CDR1 is SGDLS and CDR2 is YYNGEE in the germline V gene. This CDR3 contains 14 residues. V shed 3 bases and J shed 0 bases, with 6 bases lying between them. This CDR3 is CASSAGPNTGELFF. The CDR3 coding sequence is TGTGCCAGCAGCGCCGGGCCGAACACCGGGGAGCTGTTTTTT.

The chain combines TRBV15 with TRBJ1-3; TRBD1 aligns across 8 bases. Germline V CDR1 and CDR2: LNHNV, YYDKDF (reference sequence). This CDR3 spans 18 amino acids. V shed 1 base and J 4 bases; nucleotides not matched to a gene: 12. CDR3 sequence (DNA): TGTGCCACCAGCAGAGGCGTGCTCGGCAGGGGGCGCGGAAACACCATATATTTT. It is translated as CATSRGVLGRGRGNTIYF.

The table lists this clone with a few counts. The V call is TRBV2, the J call TRBJ1-2, with a weak D call TRBD1 (5 bases). Germline V gene data show CDR1 as SNHLY and CDR2 as FYNNEI. The V end was cut by 8 bases, the J end by 2 bases, with 12 bases between. The CDR3 is 13 residues long. CDR3 sequence: CASWGDSNYGYTF. The CDR3 DNA reads TGTGCCAGCTGGGGGGATTCCAACTATGGCTACACCTTC.

The rearrangement joins TRBV10-2 to TRBJ2-1, with TRBD2 identical over 15 bases. The V and J ends lost 3 bases and 6 bases, in that order; junction bases with no gene match: 15. Germline V gives CDR1 WSHSY, CDR2 SAAADI. The CDR3 sequence is 20 residues long. CDR3 bases: TGCGCCAGCAGTGACCAATCCGGGACTAGCGGGGGGAGGAAGAGCAATGAGCAGTTCTTC. This translates into CASSDQSGTSGGRKSNEQFF.

This clone was seen a handful of times. The chain links TRBV2 to TRBJ2-3, with D tentatively TRBD1 (5 bases). CDR3 length equals 15 residues. Germline lookup yields CDR1 SNHLY and CDR2 FYNNEI. Trimming stripped 6 bases from V and 6 bases from J, with 19 bases between. Here the CDR3 reads CASSLSQVPVDTQYF. For the CDR3, the DNA is TGTGCCAGCAGCCTGTCACAGGTCCCCGTCGATACGCAGTATTTT.

The chain links TRBV7-7 to TRBJ2-1, with 8 bases aligning to TRBD1. This CDR3 is built from 13 residues. V lost 5 bases to trimming and J lost 10 bases; unmatched junction nucleotides: 7. Germline CDR1 reads SSHAT; CDR2 reads FNYEAQ (reference sequence). This CDR3 is CASSPGGRWEQFF. DNA of the CDR3: TGTGCCAGCAGCCCAGGGGGCAGGTGGGAGCAGTTCTTC.

The chain uses TRBV3-1 (or the pseudogene TRBV3-2) and TRBJ1-3; TRBD1 matches 7 bases. CDR3 length equals 17 residues. Germline loops: CDR1 LGHDT, CDR2 YNNKEL (reference sequence). Germline trimming cut 0 bases from V and 4 bases from J; bases unmatched to any gene: 9. The CDR3 sequence: CASSQDRFGTEGNTIYF. The CDR3 DNA reads as TGTGCCAGCAGCCAAGACCGGTTCGGGACAGAAGGAAACACCATATATTTT.